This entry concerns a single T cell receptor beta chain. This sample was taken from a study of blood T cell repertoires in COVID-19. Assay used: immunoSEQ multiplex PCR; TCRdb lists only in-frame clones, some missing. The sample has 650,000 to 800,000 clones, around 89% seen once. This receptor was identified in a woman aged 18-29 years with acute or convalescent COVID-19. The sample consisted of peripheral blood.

The CDR3 loop reads CAWRKTGYGNTIYF. The CDR3 DNA sequence: TGTGCCTGGAGGAAGACAGGATACGGAAACACCATATATTTT. The gene calls are TRBV30 and TRBJ1-3; the D gene is possibly TRBD1 (6 bases). There are 14 residues in the CDR3. Trimming pared 3 bases from V and 4 bases from J, leaving 13 bases between. CDR1 is GTSNPN, CDR2 SVGIG, per germline (reference sequence).